A single sample gave rise to the 25 T cell receptor beta chains below, sequenced in a study of T-cell memory formation after mild COVID-19. From the 5' RACE reads, TCRdb called clonotypes with MiXCR, one entry per CDR3 protein. The data contain 450,000 or so distinct CDR3 sequences, around a quarter of them singletons. Sequencing was performed on PBMCs or a T cell subset sorted from them (not recorded which). All receptors derive from an adult woman who had mild COVID-19 (a few samples of this study predate the infection). Cell type and time point are not known.

The chain carries TRBV12-3 or TRBV12-4 and TRBJ1-1; perhaps TRBD1 as D (5 bases). The CDR3 runs to 13 residues. V was cut by 5 bases and J by 3 bases, with 10 bases left in between. The CDR3 here is CASSARGDTEAFF. In DNA, the CDR3 is TGTGCCAGCAGTGCCCGGGGGGACACTGAAGCTTTCTTT.

This clonotype has just a few counts. The CDR3 sequence is CASSLAGGLPDTQYF. In DNA form, the CDR3 reads TGTGCCAGCAGCTTAGCGGGGGGGCTCCCAGATACGCAGTATTTT. The genes are TRBV7-6 and TRBJ2-3; weak D call: TRBD2 (7 bases). The CDR3 loop spans 15 amino acids. The germline V and J ends were trimmed by 0 bases and 4 bases, with 11 bases remaining between them. CDR1 and CDR2 (germline): SGHVS, FNYEAQ.

This clonotype was counted only a few times. This sequence joins TRBV12-3 or TRBV12-4 and TRBJ1-2, with D perhaps TRBD1 (5 bases). The CDR3 totals 12 residues. V was clipped by 6 bases and J by 3 bases, with 8 bases between them. The DNA for the CDR3 is TGTGCCAGCAGCGGGACCCACTATGGCTACACCTTC. The encoded protein is CASSGTHYGYTF.

The J gene is TRBJ2-2, the V gene TRBV2; a weak D match, TRBD2 (6 bases). From germline, CDR1 is SNHLY and CDR2 FYNNEI. V was shortened by 2 bases and J by 7 bases, with 11 bases between the two germline ends. CDR3 length: 14 amino acids. Written as DNA, the CDR3 is TGTGCCAGCAGTGAATCTAGCGCGGGCGGGGAGCTGTTTTTT. Encoded protein: CASSESSAGGELFF.

There are many counts of this clonotype. This sequence joins TRBV18 and TRBJ2-7; D unclear. Germline V lookup: CDR1 KGHSH, CDR2 LQKENI. Deletions cut 8 bases from V and 0 bases from J, with 8 bases between. There are 12 residues in the CDR3. This CDR3 reads CASSPTSYEQYF. CDR3 in DNA: TGTGCCAGCAGTCCGACCTCCTACGAGCAGTACTTC.

The gene calls are TRBV3-1 and TRBJ1-1, with a tentative D call TRBD1 (6 bases). Between the trimmed V and J ends, which lost 2 bases and 2 bases, there was a span of 9 bases. Germline V CDR1 and CDR2: LGHDT, YNNKEL (reference sequence). This CDR3 is 14 amino acids long. The CDR3 spells CASSQLGANTEAFF. The CDR3 DNA sequence: TGTGCCAGCAGCCAATTGGGGGCTAACACTGAAGCTTTCTTT. Full variable domain (rest looked up from reference TRBV3-1 and TRBJ1-1): DTAVSQTPKYLVTQMGNDKSIKCEQNLGHDTMYWYKQDSKKFLKIMFSYNNKELIINETVPNRFSPKSPDKAHLNLHINSLELGDSAVYFCASSQLGANTEAFFGQGTRLTVV.

The gene calls are TRBV11-1 and TRBJ2-1; TRBD1 might be the D (6 bases). V was shortened by 2 bases and J by 7 bases, with 12 bases between the two germline ends. CDR3 length: 14 amino acids. Germline CDR1 reads SGHAT; CDR2 reads FQDESV (reference sequence). The CDR3 DNA follows: TGTGCCAGCAGCTTAACTTCACAGGGAAATGAGCAGTTCTTC. It translates to CASSLTSQGNEQFF.

J is TRBJ2-7 and V is TRBV7-6; 7 positions agree with TRBD1. From germline, CDR1 is SGHVS and CDR2 FNYEAQ. Unmatched junction bases numbered 6, after V lost 4 bases and J lost 3 bases. This CDR3 is 14 amino acids long. This chain's CDR3 is CASSSRQGIYEQYF. The CDR3 DNA is TGTGCCAGCAGCTCGAGACAGGGTATCTACGAGCAGTACTTC. The whole variable domain, filled in from reference TRBV7-6 and TRBJ2-7, reads GAGVSQSPRYKVTKRGQDVALRCDPISGHVSLYWYRQALGQGPEFLTYFNYEAQQDKSGLPNDRFSAERPEGSISTLTIQRTEQRDSAMYRCASSSRQGIYEQYFGPGTRLTVT.

This clonotype was seen just once. The CDR3 loop is CASSLGGSSGTQYF. Written as DNA, the CDR3 is TGTGCCAGCAGCTTAGGTGGCTCGTCAGGGACCCAGTACTTC. J is TRBJ2-5 and V is TRBV7-2; the D is unclear. V was trimmed by 1 base and J by 7 bases, leaving 13 bases between them. Germline V CDR1 and CDR2: SGHTA, FQGNSA. The CDR3 is 14 residues long.

This clonotype was counted between two and nine times. This chain uses TRBV5-1 with TRBJ2-7; D is uncertain. V lost 0 bases and J lost 1, with 11 bases in between. This CDR3 region has 15 residues. Germline CDR1 and CDR2: SGHRS and YFSETQ. The CDR3 region has the DNA TGCGCCAGCAGCTTGGCAGTAGTCGGTTCCTACGAGCAGTACTTC. Translated: CASSLAVVGSYEQYF. The full variable domain, its missing parts supplied by reference TRBV5-1 and TRBJ2-7, is KAGVTQTPRYLIKTRGQQVTLSCSPISGHRSVSWYQQTPGQGLQFLFEYFSETQRNKGNFPGRFSGRQFSNSRSEMNVSTLELGDSALYLCASSLAVVGSYEQYFGPGTRLTVT.

This clonotype was seen only a few times. The chain employs TRBV7-9 and TRBJ1-2, with no clear D. CDR1 is SEHNR, CDR2 FQNEAQ, per germline (reference sequence). This CDR3 has 15 residues. Trimming shortened V by 0 bases and J by 6 bases, and 14 bases separated the two germline ends. In DNA form, the CDR3 reads TGTGCCAGCAGCTTAGCGTCCCCGGCGGGCGATGGCTACACCTTC. It is translated as CASSLASPAGDGYTF.

This clonotype has only a few counts. The genes are TRBV20-1 and TRBJ2-1, with no clear D. The V gene lost 5 bases and the J gene lost 4 bases, with 12 bases spanning the gap. Germline lookup yields CDR1 DFQATT and CDR2 SNEGSKA (reference sequence). This CDR3 is 13 amino acids long. The CDR3 DNA reads as TGCAGTGCTCCCCGGGTCGATTACAATGAGCAGTTCTTC. Amino acid sequence: CSAPRVDYNEQFF.

This clonotype has only a few counts. The chain carries TRBV12-3 or TRBV12-4 and TRBJ2-5, with a weak D call TRBD2 (6 bases). This CDR3 is 15 amino acids long. Trimming took off 3 bases at V and 5 bases at J, with 16 bases between the two ends. The CDR3 DNA reads TGTGCCAGCAGTTTTGTTCCGGAGGGCCAGGAGACCCAGTACTTC. It encodes CASSFVPEGQETQYF.

This clonotype was seen a handful of times. The gene calls are TRBV19 and TRBJ2-1; 9 positions agree with TRBD1. The CDR3 length is 15 residues. J gave up 7 bases and V 2 bases, and 6 bases lay outside the gene matches. Germline V gives CDR1 LNHDA, CDR2 SQIVND (reference sequence). The CDR3 nucleotides are TGTGCCAGTAGTATACTTGGGACAGGGCCTAATGAGCAGTTCTTC. Its protein product is CASSILGTGPNEQFF.

This rearrangement joins TRBV7-8 to TRBJ2-2; D gene unclear. The CDR3 covers 14 residues. The germline CDR1 and CDR2 sequences are SGHVS and FQNEAQ. Trimming pared 5 bases from V and 6 bases from J, leaving 13 bases between. The CDR3 is CASSPSRLPGELFF. The CDR3 DNA is TGTGCCAGCAGCCCCTCCCGCCTGCCCGGGGAGCTGTTTTTT.

This clonotype was recorded a few times. J is TRBJ2-2 and V is TRBV7-3, with D possibly matching TRBD2 (6 bases). The V end was cut by 5 bases, the J end by 5 bases, with 18 bases between. The length of the CDR3 is 16 residues. Germline assignment: CDR1 SGHTA and CDR2 FQGTGA. CDR3 region: CASSPNWLARTGELFF. CDR3 nucleotides: TGTGCCAGCAGCCCTAACTGGCTAGCGAGAACCGGGGAGCTGTTTTTT.

The chain links TRBV6-5 to TRBJ2-7; D not certain. V lost 7 bases, J lost 1 base, and 17 bases lay in between. This CDR3 contains 15 residues. CDR1 and CDR2 from the germline V gene are MNHEY and SVGAGI. The CDR3 DNA follows: TGTGCCAGCACCTCTTCGTCCGGGCTTTCCTACGAGCAGTACTTC. It specifies CASTSSSGLSYEQYF.

The V and J genes are TRBV6-5 and TRBJ2-1; 7 positions match TRBD1. CDR1 is MNHEY and CDR2 is SVGAGI in the germline V gene. The CDR3 has 14 amino acids. Trimming cost V 6 bases and J 9 bases; bases outside gene matches: 11. In DNA form, the CDR3 reads TGTGCCAGCAGCCCTCAGGGGGATCAGGGTGAGCAGTTCTTC. This sequence encodes CASSPQGDQGEQFF.

This clonotype was observed a handful of times. Germline and junction disagree at one end, which may indicate a read error. The chain couples TRBV4-1 to TRBJ2-3; D may be TRBD1 or TRBD2 (7 bases each). Germline assignment: CDR1 MGHRA and CDR2 YSYEKL. The CDR3 consists of 16 residues. CDR3 sequence reads: CASTQAQGGSTDTQYF. The CDR3 DNA follows: TGCGCCAGCACCCAAGCCCAGGGGGGGAGTACAGATACGCAGTATTTT.

The V gene is TRBV5-1, the J gene TRBJ2-7; D is unresolved. The CDR3 extends over 15 amino acids. V was shortened by 0 bases and J by 5 bases, with 15 bases between the two germline ends. Germline-derived CDR1 and CDR2 are SGHRS and YFSETQ. In DNA, the CDR3 is TGCGCCAGCAGCTTGGGTGTCCCCGGGCGTAACGAGCAGTACTTC. This gives the protein CASSLGVPGRNEQYF. The whole variable domain, filled in from reference TRBV5-1 and TRBJ2-7, reads KAGVTQTPRYLIKTRGQQVTLSCSPISGHRSVSWYQQTPGQGLQFLFEYFSETQRNKGNFPGRFSGRQFSNSRSEMNVSTLELGDSALYLCASSLGVPGRNEQYFGPGTRLTVT.

This chain uses TRBV12-3 or TRBV12-4 with TRBJ2-2, with D unresolved. The CDR3 is 12 amino acids. Trimming shortened V by 2 bases and J by 8 bases, and 6 bases separated the two germline ends. The CDR3 loop is CASSLSMGELFF. The CDR3, as DNA: TGTGCCAGCAGTTTAAGTATGGGGGAGCTGTTTTTT.

This clonotype was found a few times. This chain connects TRBV20-1 to TRBJ2-2, with 7 positions matching TRBD2. Looked up from germline, CDR1 is DFQATT and CDR2 is SNEGSKA (reference sequence). The CDR3 extends over 15 amino acids. Germline trimming cut 4 bases from V and 1 base from J; bases unmatched to any gene: 6. The CDR3 DNA reads as TGCAGTGCTACGTACAGCGGGAAGAACACCGGGGAGCTGTTTTTT. Protein: CSATYSGKNTGELFF.

This rearrangement joins TRBV2 to TRBJ2-5; D not certain. Germline loops: CDR1 SNHLY, CDR2 FYNNEI. The V gene lost 6 bases and the J gene lost 0 bases, with 8 bases spanning the gap. The CDR3 extends over 13 amino acids. In DNA, the CDR3 is TGTGCCAGCAGAGGGTATAACCAAGAGACCCAGTACTTC. This encodes CASRGYNQETQYF.

There are a few counts of this clonotype. The rearrangement uses TRBV20-1 and TRBJ2-6; D not certain. The CDR3 spans 14 residues. The germline V gene encodes CDR1 DFQATT and CDR2 SNEGSKA (reference sequence). V lost 6 bases, J lost 0 bases, and 9 bases lay in between. The CDR3 nucleotides are TGCAGTGCGTGGACGGACTCTGGGGCCAACGTCCTGACTTTC. Protein product: CSAWTDSGANVLTF.

This clonotype showed up just a few times. The chain joins TRBV12-3 or TRBV12-4 to TRBJ2-2; 7 positions match TRBD1. After removal of 6 bases from V and 4 bases from J, the junction contained 11 bases not matched to a gene. The CDR3 loop spans 16 amino acids. The CDR3 protein is CASSYEPRGSTGELFF. CDR3 DNA sequence: TGTGCCAGCAGCTATGAACCCAGGGGGAGCACCGGGGAGCTGTTTTTT.